Given below is one T cell receptor beta chain in context. Its specificity is not known. The germline CDR1 and CDR2 sequences are SGHTA and FQGNSA. This CDR3 region has 14 residues. V was pared by 0 bases and J by 2 bases, with 7 bases between. The data were taken from a study of human T cells and chemical hapten exposure. About the research overall: Patients, largely female, had alopecia areata, totalis or universalis. General study findings and limits: There was alopecia in the donors, so their immune response may differ from that of healthy people.

TCRdb processed the RACE reads anew with MiXCR; each CDR3 protein has one entry. The data contain 180,000 or so distinct CDR3 sequences, around 25% of them singletons. The time point is: patch test 3, about 24 weeks after DPC sensitization. Treatment meaning: therapeutic diphenylcyclopropenone sensitization with weekly scalp DPC. The material sequenced was whole blood, taken in connection with sensitization to the hapten diphenylcyclopropenone (DPC). The chain has TRBV7-2 and TRBJ2-5, with D hard to call. The receptor comes from a woman in her thirties or forties with alopecia areata. Some clones in this sample may be carry-over from other donors' samples. This chain's CDR3 is CASSLAVRQETQYF. The CDR3 coding sequence is TGTGCCAGCAGCTTAGCGGTGAGGCAAGAGACCCAGTACTTC.